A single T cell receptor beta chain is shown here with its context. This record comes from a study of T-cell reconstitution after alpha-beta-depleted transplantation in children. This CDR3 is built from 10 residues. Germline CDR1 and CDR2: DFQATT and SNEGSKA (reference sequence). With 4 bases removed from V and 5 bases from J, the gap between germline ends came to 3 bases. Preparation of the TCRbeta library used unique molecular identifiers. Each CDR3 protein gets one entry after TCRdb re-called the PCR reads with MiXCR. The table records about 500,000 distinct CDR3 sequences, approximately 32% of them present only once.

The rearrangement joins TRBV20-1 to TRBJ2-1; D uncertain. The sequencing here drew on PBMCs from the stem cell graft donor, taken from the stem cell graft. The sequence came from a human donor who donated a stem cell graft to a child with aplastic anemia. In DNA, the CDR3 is TGCAGTGCTACCAACAATGAGCAGTTCTTC. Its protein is CSATNNEQFF.